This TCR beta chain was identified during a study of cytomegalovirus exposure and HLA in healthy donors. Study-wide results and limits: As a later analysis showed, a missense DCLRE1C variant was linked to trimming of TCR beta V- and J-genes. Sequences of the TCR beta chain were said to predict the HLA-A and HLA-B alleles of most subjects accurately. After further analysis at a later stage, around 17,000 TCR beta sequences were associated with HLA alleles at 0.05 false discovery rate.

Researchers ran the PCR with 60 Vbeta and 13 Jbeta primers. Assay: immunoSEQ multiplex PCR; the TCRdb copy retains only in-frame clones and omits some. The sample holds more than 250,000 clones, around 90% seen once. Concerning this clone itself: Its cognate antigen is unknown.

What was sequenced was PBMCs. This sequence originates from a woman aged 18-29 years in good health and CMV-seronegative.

Here the CDR3 DNA reads TGTGCCAGCGGCCTCCCGGGTTGGACCGGGGAGCTGTTTTTT. It yields the protein CASGLPGWTGELFF. The chain recombines TRBV9 with TRBJ2-2; D ambiguous. This CDR3 contains 14 residues. The V and J ends lost 7 bases and 5 bases respectively, with 15 bases between them. Germline-derived CDR1 and CDR2 are SGDLS and YYNGEE.